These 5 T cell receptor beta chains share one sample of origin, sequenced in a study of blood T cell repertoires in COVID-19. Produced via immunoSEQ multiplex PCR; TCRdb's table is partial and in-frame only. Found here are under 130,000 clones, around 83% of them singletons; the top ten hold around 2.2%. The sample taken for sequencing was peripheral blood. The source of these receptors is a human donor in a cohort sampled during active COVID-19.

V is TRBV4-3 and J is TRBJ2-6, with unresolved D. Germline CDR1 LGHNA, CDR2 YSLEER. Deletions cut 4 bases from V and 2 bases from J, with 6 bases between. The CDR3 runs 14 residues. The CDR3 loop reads CASSPNAGANVLTF. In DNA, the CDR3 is TGCGCCAGCAGCCCTAACGCTGGGGCCAACGTCCTGACTTTC.

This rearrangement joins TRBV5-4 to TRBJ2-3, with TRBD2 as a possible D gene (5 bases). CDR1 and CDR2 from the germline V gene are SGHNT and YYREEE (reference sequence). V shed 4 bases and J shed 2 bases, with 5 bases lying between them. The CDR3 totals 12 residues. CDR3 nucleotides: TGTGCCAGCAGCCGGGACACAGATACGCAGTATTTT. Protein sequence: CASSRDTDTQYF.

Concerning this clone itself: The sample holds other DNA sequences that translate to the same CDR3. CDR3 loop: CASSQAGDEQYF. The CDR3 DNA is TGTGCCAGCAGCCAAGCAGGGGACGAGCAGTACTTC. This sequence joins TRBV3-1 (or the pseudogene TRBV3-2) and TRBJ2-7; perhaps TRBD1 as D (6 bases). In germline, CDR1 is LGHDT, CDR2 YNNKEL (reference sequence). This CDR3 contains 12 residues. V was trimmed by 1 base and J by 5 bases, leaving 6 bases between them.

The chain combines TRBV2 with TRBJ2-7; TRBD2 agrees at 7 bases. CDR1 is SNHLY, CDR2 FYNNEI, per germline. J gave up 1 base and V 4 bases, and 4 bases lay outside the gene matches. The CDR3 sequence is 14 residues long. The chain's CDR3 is CASSVGGGSYEQYF. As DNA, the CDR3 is TGTGCCAGCAGTGTGGGGGGAGGGTCCTACGAGCAGTACTTC.

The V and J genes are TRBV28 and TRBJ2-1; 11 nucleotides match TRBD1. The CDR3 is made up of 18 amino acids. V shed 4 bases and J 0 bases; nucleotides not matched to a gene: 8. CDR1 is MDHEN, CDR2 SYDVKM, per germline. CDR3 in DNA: TGTGCCAGCAGTTCTTGGACAGGGGGCCTTAGCTCCTACAATGAGCAGTTCTTC. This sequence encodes CASSSWTGGLSSYNEQFF.